This TCR beta chain was identified during a study of PD-1 blockade in classical Hodgkin lymphoma. General observations from the study: While CD8+ TCR diversity did not rise significantly by C4D1, CD4+ TCR diversity did. Patients who began taking nivolumab under 1 year after ASCT were left out.

Trimming pared 0 bases from V and 4 bases from J, leaving 9 bases between. The CDR3 contains 14 residues. Germline V lookup: CDR1 SGDLS, CDR2 YYNGEE. Every single patient, without exception, relapsed after autologous stem cell transplantation, and brentuximab vedotin exposure varied. Here immunoSEQ multiplex PCR was the method, and the copy in TCRdb shows in-frame clones only, minus some. The sample lists some 93,000 clones; roughly 89% were seen once. A note on this clone: Its specificity is unknown.

The rearrangement links TRBV9 to TRBJ2-3, with D uncertain. This material consisted of peripheral blood mononuclear cells (PBMCs), taken before the second cycle of nivolumab. The source is a human donor with classical Hodgkin lymphoma. CDR3 sequence: CASSVALRSDTQYF. The CDR3 DNA is TGTGCCAGCAGCGTAGCTCTGCGCTCAGATACGCAGTATTTT.